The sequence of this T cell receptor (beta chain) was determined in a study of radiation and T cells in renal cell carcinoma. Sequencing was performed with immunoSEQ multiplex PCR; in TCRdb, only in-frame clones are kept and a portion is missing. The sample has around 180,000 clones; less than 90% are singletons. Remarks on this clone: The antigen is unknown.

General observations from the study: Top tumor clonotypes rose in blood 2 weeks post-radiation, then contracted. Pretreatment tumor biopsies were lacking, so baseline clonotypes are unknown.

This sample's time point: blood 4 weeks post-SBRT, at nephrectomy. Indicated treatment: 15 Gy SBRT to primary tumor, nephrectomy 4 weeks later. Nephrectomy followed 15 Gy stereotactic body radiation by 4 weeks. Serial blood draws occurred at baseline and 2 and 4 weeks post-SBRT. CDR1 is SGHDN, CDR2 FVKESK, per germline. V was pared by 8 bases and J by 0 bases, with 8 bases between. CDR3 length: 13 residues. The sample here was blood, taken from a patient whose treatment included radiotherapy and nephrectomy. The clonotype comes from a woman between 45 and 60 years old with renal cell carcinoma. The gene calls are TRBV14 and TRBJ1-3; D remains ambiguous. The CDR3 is CASEGFSGNTIYF. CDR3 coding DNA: TGTGCCAGCGAGGGCTTCTCTGGAAACACCATATATTTT. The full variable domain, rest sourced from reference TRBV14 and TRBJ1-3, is EAGVTQFPSHSVIEKGQTVTLRCDPISGHDNLYWYRRVMGKEIKFLLHFVKESKQDESGMPNNRFLAERTGGTYSTLKVQPAELEDSGVYFCASEGFSGNTIYFGEGSWLTVV.